This TCR beta chain is drawn from a study of regulatory T cells in long-lasting Graves disease. Building of the TCR beta libraries involved iRepertoire HTBI primers and Arm-PCR of CDR3 regions. TCRdb analysed the multiplex PCR reads with MiXCR anew, one entry per CDR3 protein. The top ten clones hold around 13% of a sample with roughly 250,000 distinct CDR3 sequences, 18% of them seen once. This clonotype was seen repeatedly, ten times or more. Time point denoted: newly diagnosed GD, antithyroid drugs for less than 3 months. PBMC-extracted RNA yielded the TCR library. J was trimmed by 5 bases and V by 8 bases; bases with no gene match: 7. This CDR3 has 14 residues. The data also belong to a second study, concerning T cells in Graves' hyperthyroidism and ophthalmopathy. Per that study: The HTBI primer set served for first-round RT-PCR of the TCR CDR3. Stable hyperthyroidism was separated from ophthalmopathy by a model based on 13 V-J features.

Here the sequenced sample was peripheral blood mononuclear cells (PBMCs), taken at new diagnosis, from a patient treated with antithyroid drugs. This receptor was obtained from a woman aged 30 to 39 with Graves disease. V usage is TRBV12-3 or TRBV12-4 and J usage is TRBJ2-7; TRBD2 matches at 12 bases. The CDR3 DNA sequence: TGTGCCAGCGGGGAGACTAGCGGGGGCCACGAGCAGTACTTC. This translates into CASGETSGGHEQYF.